This T cell receptor (beta chain) derives from a study of PD-1 blockade in classical Hodgkin lymphoma. Whole-study results and caveats: The drivers behind the repertoire differences, possibly disease activity or prior therapy, remain undefined. Baseline diversity in complete responders resembled that of newly diagnosed patients. Healthy donors were reported to have higher baseline TCR diversity than newly diagnosed patients. Significant TCR diversity gains by C4D1 occurred in CD4+ but not CD8+ cells.

Points on this clone: Its target is not known.

Profiled with immunoSEQ multiplex PCR; TCRdb holds only in-frame clones, not every one. The data hold 15,000 to 20,000 clones, with about 80% observed a single time. The V gene end was trimmed by 5 bases and the J gene end by 3 bases; junction bases not matched to a gene: 5. The CDR3 extends over 14 amino acids. The V gene's germline CDR1 is SGHRS and CDR2 YFSETQ. The time point: cycle 4 day 1 (C4D1), after five to seven weeks of nivolumab. There was relapse after autologous stem cell transplantation in every patient, and there was variation in brentuximab vedotin exposure. The sequence was obtained from a human donor with classical Hodgkin lymphoma. Sequences were derived from peripheral blood mononuclear cells (PBMCs), sampled before the fourth cycle of nivolumab. The chain recombines TRBV5-1 with TRBJ2-3; TRBD2 agrees at 8 bases. DNA of the CDR3: TGCGCCAGCAGTATTAGCGGGGAGACAGATACGCAGTATTTT. This translates into CASSISGETDTQYF.